The 18 T cell receptor beta chains presented below share a single source sample, sequenced in a study of OX40 agonist ivuxolimab in advanced cancers. The protocol was immunoSEQ multiplex PCR, while the TCRdb copy is restricted to in-frame clones and leaves out a portion. The table records about 38,000 clones, 89% of them present only once. The material was CD4+ or CD8+ T cells sorted from blood, obtained in a trial of the OX40 agonist ivuxolimab. The receptors were gathered from an adult with an advanced solid tumor such as melanoma, head and neck, liver or kidney cancer.

The rearrangement joins TRBV15 to TRBJ1-4; TRBD1 is a possible D gene (6 bases). The germline gives CDR1 LNHNV, CDR2 YYDKDF (reference sequence). The CDR3 contains 16 residues. The V end was cut by 5 bases, the J end by 7 bases, with 20 bases between. Here the CDR3 reads CATSEPAGEGVEKLFF. CDR3 nucleotide sequence: TGTGCCACCAGCGAACCTGCAGGGGAAGGAGTTGAAAAACTGTTTTTT.

The rearrangement links TRBV27 to TRBJ2-7, with 7 bases fitting TRBD1. Trimming cost V 2 bases and J 5 bases; bases outside gene matches: 9. The CDR3 is made up of 15 amino acids. In germline, CDR1 is MNHEY, CDR2 SMNVEV (reference sequence). CDR3 loop: CASSLSTGELDEQYF. The CDR3 DNA reads as TGTGCCAGCAGTTTAAGCACAGGGGAATTGGACGAGCAGTACTTC.

The chain joins TRBV5-6 to TRBJ2-1; weak D call: TRBD2 (5 bases). The CDR3 spans 14 residues. V lost 7 bases and J 0 bases, leaving 11 bases between the germline ends. Germline V gives CDR1 SGHDT, CDR2 YYEEEE. The CDR3 here is CASERGSSYNEQFF. The CDR3 DNA reads TGTGCCAGCGAACGGGGTTCCTCCTACAATGAGCAGTTCTTC.

The CDR3: CASRLPGFEQYF. In DNA form, the CDR3 reads TGCGCCAGCAGACTCCCCGGGTTCGAGCAGTACTTC. V gene TRBV4-1 combines with J gene TRBJ2-7, with D hard to call. The ends were cut back, 6 bases at V and 6 bases at J, with 12 bases in the middle. The germline CDR1 and CDR2 sequences are MGHRA and YSYEKL. The CDR3 has 12 residues.

The V gene is TRBV14, the J gene TRBJ2-1; a possible D gene is TRBD1 (6 bases). Looked up from germline, CDR1 is SGHDN and CDR2 is FVKESK. The CDR3 is made up of 17 amino acids. Between the trimmed V and J ends, which lost 3 bases and 0 bases, there was a span of 15 bases. The CDR3 nucleotides are TGTGCCAGCAGCCACCGTATAGGACAGTCCTCCTACAATGAGCAGTTCTTC. Its translation is CASSHRIGQSSYNEQFF.

V gene TRBV7-6 combines with J gene TRBJ1-5, with a possible D match to TRBD1 (6 bases). CDR1 and CDR2 from the germline V gene are SGHVS and FNYEAQ. This CDR3 spans 13 amino acids. Trimming removed 5 bases at V and 4 bases at J, with 9 bases between. In DNA form, the CDR3 reads TGTGCCAGCAGCCAGGGGACAAATCAGCCCCAGCATTTT. This encodes CASSQGTNQPQHF.

The chain couples TRBV27 to TRBJ2-2, with TRBD1 as a possible D gene (5 bases). V lost 4 bases and J lost 6, with 15 bases in between. CDR3 length equals 15 residues. Germline CDR1 reads MNHEY; CDR2 reads SMNVEV (reference sequence). The CDR3 nucleotides are TGTGCCAGCAGTTCAAATAAGGGGTACGCCGGGGAGCTGTTTTTT. It yields the protein CASSSNKGYAGELFF.

The chain combines TRBV10-2 with TRBJ2-5, with D uncertain. The germline gives CDR1 WSHSY, CDR2 SAAADI. The CDR3 is 15 residues long. Trimming cost V 2 bases and J 5 bases, with 15 bases left between them. CDR3 in DNA: TGCGCCAGCAGTGAGACAGCGAGCTTGGGGGAGACCCAGTACTTC. Protein product: CASSETASLGETQYF.

The J gene is TRBJ1-1, the V gene TRBV29-1, with D possibly being TRBD1 (5 bases). This CDR3 contains 14 residues. Trimming cost V 3 bases and J 7 bases, with 18 bases left between them. CDR1 SQVTM and CDR2 ANQGSEA come from the germline V gene. The CDR3 spells CSVEKRGESYEAFF. DNA of the CDR3: TGCAGCGTTGAGAAGAGGGGCGAGAGTTATGAAGCTTTCTTT.

This sequence joins TRBV7-2 and TRBJ2-7, with TRBD2 as a possible D gene (6 bases). The ends were cut back, 5 bases at V and 3 bases at J, with 14 bases in the middle. CDR1 and CDR2 (germline): SGHTA, FQGNSA. The CDR3 is 14 amino acids. This CDR3 reads CASSPGLFNYEQYF. In DNA, the CDR3 is TGTGCCAGCAGCCCGGGACTTTTCAACTACGAGCAGTACTTC.

V and J are TRBV28 and TRBJ2-3, with D uncertain. The V end lost 6 bases, the J end lost 2 bases, and 6 bases lay between the germline ends. The CDR3 extends over 12 amino acids. Germline CDR1 is MDHEN and CDR2 is SYDVKM. The CDR3 protein is CASRPSTDTQYF. For the CDR3, the DNA is TGTGCCAGCAGACCCTCCACAGATACGCAGTATTTT.

This chain uses TRBV10-3 with TRBJ2-7; 9 nucleotides match TRBD1. J gave up 3 bases and V 7 bases, and 19 bases lay outside the gene matches. The length of the CDR3 is 18 residues. Germline V gene lookup returns CDR1 ENHRY and CDR2 SYGVKD. The CDR3 reads CAINDPGQGFEPNYEQYF. The CDR3 DNA sequence: TGTGCCATCAATGACCCGGGACAGGGATTTGAGCCCAACTACGAGCAGTACTTC.

This clone was seen once. The CDR3 loop is CASSSGDEKLFF. CDR3 nucleotides: TGTGCCAGCAGTTCTGGGGATGAAAAACTGTTTTTT. The chain recombines TRBV6-5 with TRBJ1-4; D is undetermined. Germline CDR1 MNHEY, CDR2 SVGAGI. V was shortened by 4 bases and J by 6 bases, with 6 bases between the two germline ends. This CDR3 has 12 amino acids.

The chain combines TRBV4-3 with TRBJ1-1; D ambiguous. With 6 bases removed from V and 0 bases from J, the gap between germline ends came to 11 bases. Per the germline V gene, CDR1 is LGHNA and CDR2 is YSLEER. The CDR3 has 14 amino acids. For the CDR3, the DNA is TGCGCCAGCAGACCTTCTGTTGTGAACACTGAAGCTTTCTTT. It codes for CASRPSVVNTEAFF.

This chain uses TRBV7-5 with TRBJ1-5; TRBD1, as called in the table, went unchecked against the DNA. TRBV7-5 is flagged as a pseudogene. The CDR3 spans 15 residues. As DNA, the CDR3 is TGTGCCAGAAGCGTGGACAGGGATAGCAATCAGCCCCAGCATTTT. It translates to CARSVDRDSNQPQHF.

The chain combines TRBV29-1 with TRBJ2-5, with a tentative D call TRBD1 (6 bases). This CDR3 is built from 14 residues. Trimming took off 3 bases at V and 3 bases at J, with 14 bases between the two ends. Germline CDR1 and CDR2: SQVTM and ANQGSEA. The CDR3 spells CSVEGTPIEETQYF. CDR3 coding DNA: TGCAGCGTTGAGGGGACACCTATCGAAGAGACCCAGTACTTC.

The chain recombines TRBV10-3 with TRBJ2-1, with D possibly TRBD1 on 6 matching bases. The CDR3 loop spans 14 amino acids. The germline CDR1 and CDR2 sequences are ENHRY and SYGVKD. Trimming removed 2 bases from V and 8 bases from J, with 13 bases in between. The CDR3, as DNA: TGTGCCATCAGTGAGCAGGGGAGTTCGTATGAGCAGTTCTTC. As protein: CAISEQGSSYEQFF.

This chain joins TRBV4-3 and TRBJ2-2; D is perhaps TRBD1 (6 bases). Germline V gives CDR1 LGHNA, CDR2 YSLEER. V was clipped by 0 bases and J by 4 bases, with 12 bases between them. The CDR3 sequence is 16 residues long. CDR3 in DNA: TGCGCCAGCAGCCAAGACCCGGGACATCCCACCGGGGAGCTGTTTTTT. Residues: CASSQDPGHPTGELFF.